This T cell receptor beta chain was observed in a study of blood T cell repertoires in COVID-19. Authors' data handling: Counts of nucleated cells, estimated from reference gene primer amplification, were obtained. Repertoires were generated with immunoSEQ multiplex PCR, while TCRdb's copy carries only in-frame clones and drops some. That table supplies the V and J calls and clone size; D and trimming were determined from the DNA. The sample carries fewer than 150,000 clones, roughly 89% recorded once. Sample: peripheral blood. This receptor was taken from a woman in her 40s with acute or convalescent COVID-19.

The CDR3: CASSPWGYRDRGQNYGYTF. The CDR3 DNA reads as TGTGCCAGCAGCCCATGGGGATACCGGGACAGGGGGCAGAACTATGGCTACACCTTC. J is TRBJ1-2 and V is TRBV6-2 or TRBV6-3, with 12 positions matching TRBD1. The CDR3 runs 19 residues. The germline V gene has CDR1 MNHEY and CDR2 SVGEGT. Trimming cost V 6 bases and J 2 bases; bases outside gene matches: 16.